This TCR beta chain was profiled in a study of T cells after yellow fever vaccination. UMIs were added to TCR cDNA along with a universal primer site when it was made by 5'RACE template switching. TCRdb called the 5' RACE reads again in MiXCR, with one record for every CDR3 protein. This table holds 550,000 to 750,000 distinct CDR3 sequences, approximately 13% found once. The CDR3 loop spans 10 amino acids. Germline loops: CDR1 MNHEY, CDR2 SVGAGI. V lost 8 bases and J 9 bases, leaving 10 bases between the germline ends. This clonotype was seen more than once but under ten times. Its antigen is currently unknown. Whole-study findings and limits: Booster samples showed a return of most primary-vaccination clones (roughly 96% CD4, over 70% CD8). Although the secondary response was weaker, it peaked faster, at day 5 versus 15.

The rearrangement joins TRBV6-5 to TRBJ2-5; D remains ambiguous. This clonotype was sampled from a man aged 25-45 years who received the YFV17D yellow fever vaccine. The starting material was PBMCs, obtained on the day of the yellow fever booster vaccination. For the CDR3, the DNA is TGTGCCAGCTCCCGGCAGCCCCAGTACTTC. Translating it yields CASSRQPQYF.